These 5 T cell receptor beta chains were all obtained from the same sample, sequenced in a study of T cell clonality in common variable immunodeficiency. Data came from immunoSEQ multiplex PCR; TCRdb stores just in-frame clones and leaves some out. Recorded here are 40,000 to 50,000 clones, with no singletons, and the ten leading clones hold approximately 6.2%. Sequences were obtained from peripheral blood mononuclear cells. All receptors derive from a person aged 18-69 years in good health.

This clone appeared many times. The read terminates 3 residues ahead of where the CDR3 ends, so the germline J gene completes it. The chain employs TRBV6-2 or TRBV6-3 and TRBJ2-7; D ambiguous. CDR3 length: 11 residues. CDR1 MNHEY and CDR2 SVGEGT come from the germline V gene. The ends were cut back, 5 bases at V and 3 bases at J, with 5 bases in the middle. CDR3: CASSTHYEQYF. The part of the CDR3 DNA that was read is TGTGCCAGCAGTACTCACTACGAG.

This clone occurred many times. The read ends 3 residues shy of where the CDR3 ends; the end is completed using the germline J gene. This chain joins TRBV29-1 and TRBJ1-2, with TRBD1 matching over 7 bases. The CDR3 is 14 amino acids. Germline V gene lookup returns CDR1 SQVTM and CDR2 ANQGSEA. The DNA read from the CDR3 is TGCAGCGTTGAGGGACAGCAAGGGCTACAAGGC. Protein product: CSVEGQQGLQG. The entire CDR3 protein reads CSVEGQQGLQGYTF.

Worth noting for this clone: The read falls 3 residues short of the CDR3 end, and the missing part is taken from the germline J gene. The chain joins TRBV13 to TRBJ1-1; the D gene is possibly TRBD1 (5 bases). This CDR3 contains 13 residues. V was cut by 7 bases and J by 1 base, with 10 bases left in between. Germline CDR1 is PRHDT and CDR2 is FYEKMQ (reference sequence). Here the CDR3 reads CASTGGANTEAFF. The sequenced part of the CDR3 DNA is TGTGCCAGCACCGGAGGGGCGAACACTGAA.

In this sample, this clone turned up a few times. A much more abundant neighbour one base away suggests this may be a read error. The CDR3 bases that were read are TGTGCCAGCCGGGACAGGGATGTCCGGGCCAACGTG. Amino acid sequence: CASRDRDVRANV. The entire CDR3 protein reads CASRDRDVRANVLFF. The chain is built from TRBV7-9 and TRBJ2-2; 9 bases map to TRBD1. The CDR3 end is not reached by the read, which stops 3 residues before it; the germline J gene fills it in. The CDR3 totals 15 residues. CDR1 is SEHNR and CDR2 is FQNEAQ in the germline V gene (reference sequence).

This clone was counted only a few times. The sequenced fragment ends 3 residues before the CDR3 boundary, so the rest is inferred from the germline J gene. The gene calls are TRBV18 and TRBJ2-1; the D gene is possibly TRBD1 (6 bases). V lost 3 bases, J lost 4 bases, and 16 bases lay in between. Germline CDR1 KGHSH, CDR2 LQKENI. There are 16 residues in the CDR3. The covered CDR3 bases are TGTGCCAGCTCACCTAGCGACAGGAGTTTATACAATGAG. This gives the protein CASSPSDRSLYNE. The entire CDR3 reads CASSPSDRSLYNEQFF.